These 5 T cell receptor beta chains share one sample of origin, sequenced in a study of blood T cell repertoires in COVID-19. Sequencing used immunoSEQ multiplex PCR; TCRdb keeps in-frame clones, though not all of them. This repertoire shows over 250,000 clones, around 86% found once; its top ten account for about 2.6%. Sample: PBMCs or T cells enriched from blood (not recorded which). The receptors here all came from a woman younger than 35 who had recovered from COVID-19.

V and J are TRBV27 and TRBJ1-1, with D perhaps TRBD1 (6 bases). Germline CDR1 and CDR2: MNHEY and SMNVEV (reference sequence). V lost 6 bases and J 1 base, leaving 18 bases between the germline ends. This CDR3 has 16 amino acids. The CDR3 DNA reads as TGTGCCAGCAGCCTTGGGGGCGGCGGTGGGAACACTGAAGCTTTCTTT. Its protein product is CASSLGGGGGNTEAFF.

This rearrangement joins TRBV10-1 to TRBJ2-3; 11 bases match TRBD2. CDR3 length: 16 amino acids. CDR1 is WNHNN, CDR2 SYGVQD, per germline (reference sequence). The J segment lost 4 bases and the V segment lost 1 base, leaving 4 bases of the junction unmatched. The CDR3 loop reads CASSELTSGASDTQYF. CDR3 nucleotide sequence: TGCGCCAGCAGTGAGTTGACTAGCGGGGCCTCAGATACGCAGTATTTT.

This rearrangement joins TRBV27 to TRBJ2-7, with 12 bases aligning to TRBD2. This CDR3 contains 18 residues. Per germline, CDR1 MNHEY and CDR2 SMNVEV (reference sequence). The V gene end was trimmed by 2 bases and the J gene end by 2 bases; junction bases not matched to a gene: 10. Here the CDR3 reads CASSLEALAGGPPYEQYF. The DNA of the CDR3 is TGTGCCAGCAGTTTAGAGGCTCTAGCGGGGGGGCCCCCCTACGAGCAGTACTTC.

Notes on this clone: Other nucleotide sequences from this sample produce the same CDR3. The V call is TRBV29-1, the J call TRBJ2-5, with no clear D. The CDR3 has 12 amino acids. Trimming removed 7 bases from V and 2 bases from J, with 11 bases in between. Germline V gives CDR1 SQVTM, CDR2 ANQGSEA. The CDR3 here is CSARDSQETQYF. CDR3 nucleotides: TGCAGCGCAAGAGACTCACAAGAGACCCAGTACTTC.

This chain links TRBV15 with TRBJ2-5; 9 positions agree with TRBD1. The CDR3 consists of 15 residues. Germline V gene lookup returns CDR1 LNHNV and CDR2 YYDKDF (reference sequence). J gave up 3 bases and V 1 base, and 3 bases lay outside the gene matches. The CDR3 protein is CATSRARDREETQYF. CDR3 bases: TGTGCCACCAGCAGAGCCCGGGACAGGGAAGAGACCCAGTACTTC.